Listed here are 10 T cell receptor beta chains from one sample, sequenced in a study of blood T cell repertoires in COVID-19. Clones were sequenced by immunoSEQ multiplex PCR, and TCRdb holds only the in-frame ones, with some missing. The sample consists of tens of thousands of clones, around 83% of them appearing once. Sequencing used peripheral blood. The receptors come from a man aged 65 to 85 with active COVID-19.

Only a few counts were recorded for this clone. The V gene is TRBV3-1 (or the pseudogene TRBV3-2), the J gene TRBJ2-2; tentatively, D is TRBD2 (5 bases). CDR1 and CDR2 (germline): LGHDT, YNNKEL (reference sequence). The V and J ends lost 4 bases and 7 bases respectively, with 13 bases between them. The CDR3 totals 14 residues. DNA for the CDR3: TGTGCCAGCAGCCCCCTGACGGGGTTCGGGGAGCTGTTTTTT. It is translated as CASSPLTGFGELFF.

The chain has TRBV28 and TRBJ2-3; maybe TRBD1 (5 bases). The germline gives CDR1 MDHEN, CDR2 SYDVKM. Trimming took off 4 bases at V and 8 bases at J, with 10 bases between the two ends. This CDR3 region has 12 residues. CDR3 in amino acids: CASSYRKGTQYF. CDR3 nucleotides: TGTGCCAGCAGTTACAGGAAAGGTACGCAGTATTTT.

The rearrangement links TRBV29-1 to TRBJ1-1, with 8 bases aligning to TRBD1. The CDR3 consists of 13 residues. Germline V gene lookup returns CDR1 SQVTM and CDR2 ANQGSEA. V gave up 5 bases and J gave up 5 bases; unmatched junction bases: 7. DNA for the CDR3: TGCAGCGTTACGGACAGGGTGGGGACTGAAGCTTTCTTT. Its protein product is CSVTDRVGTEAFF. The full variable domain, in which reference TRBV29-1 and TRBJ1-1 provide the parts outside the CDR3, is SAVISQKPSRDICQRGTSLTIQCQVDSQVTMMFWYRQQPGQSLTLIATANQGSEATYESGFVIDKFPISRPNLTFSTLTVSNMSPEDSSIYLCSVTDRVGTEAFFGQGTRLTVV.

V gene TRBV7-2 combines with J gene TRBJ1-2; unclear D gene. Germline CDR1 SGHTA, CDR2 FQGNSA. The CDR3 loop spans 14 amino acids. The V end lost 5 bases, the J end lost 2 bases, and 12 bases lay between the germline ends. The CDR3 region is CASSQVRLNYGYTF. The CDR3 DNA is TGTGCCAGCAGCCAGGTCCGTTTAAACTATGGCTACACCTTC.

The V gene is TRBV7-3, the J gene TRBJ2-1; D remains ambiguous. The CDR3 runs 11 residues. Trimming cost V 4 bases and J 10 bases, with 8 bases left between them. CDR1 and CDR2 from the germline V gene are SGHTA and FQGTGA. CDR3 region: CASSCPQEQFF. DNA of the CDR3: TGTGCCAGCAGCTGTCCTCAGGAGCAGTTCTTC.

The chain recombines TRBV7-2 with TRBJ2-3, with D maybe TRBD2 (6 bases). The V and J ends lost 5 bases and 4 bases respectively, with 19 bases between them. Germline-derived CDR1 and CDR2 are SGHTA and FQGNSA. This CDR3 has 16 residues. The CDR3 protein is CASSPGPGRSADTQYF. The DNA of the CDR3 is TGTGCCAGCAGCCCCGGGCCAGGGAGGTCGGCAGATACGCAGTATTTT.

The V gene is TRBV7-2, the J gene TRBJ2-7, with D possibly matching TRBD2 (5 bases). Looked up from germline, CDR1 is SGHTA and CDR2 is FQGNSA. The CDR3 is 13 amino acids. The V and J ends lost 2 bases and 2 bases respectively, with 7 bases between them. CDR3 residues: CASSLIATYEQYF. The CDR3 DNA follows: TGTGCCAGCAGCTTAATAGCGACCTACGAGCAGTACTTC.

The chain carries TRBV7-8 and TRBJ1-4; 8 bases agree with TRBD1. V lost 5 bases to trimming and J lost 7 bases; unmatched junction nucleotides: 6. There are 14 residues in the CDR3. CDR1 and CDR2 (germline): SGHVS, FQNEAQ. CDR3 DNA sequence: TGTGCCAGCAGCGCCGACAGGGGCGGTGAAAAACTGTTTTTT. Translating gives CASSADRGGEKLFF.

The chain has TRBV7-2 and TRBJ2-5; maybe TRBD2 (6 bases). V was pared by 3 bases and J by 5 bases, with 16 bases between. The germline gives CDR1 SGHTA, CDR2 FQGNSA. The CDR3 sequence is 15 residues long. The CDR3 DNA is TGTGCCAGCAGCTTGGCGGGGTGGGGGACGGAGACCCAGTACTTC. This encodes CASSLAGWGTETQYF.

The DNA of the CDR3 is TGTGCCAGCAGTCCCCGGACAGGGGGTTTTACCAATGAGCAGTTCTTC. Translated: CASSPRTGGFTNEQFF. This chain connects TRBV28 to TRBJ2-1, with TRBD1 identical over 10 bases. The CDR3 has 16 amino acids. V gave up 5 bases and J gave up 6 bases; unmatched junction bases: 10. Germline V gene lookup returns CDR1 MDHEN and CDR2 SYDVKM.